Below are 28 T cell receptor beta chains sequenced from a single sample in a study of cytomegalovirus exposure and HLA in healthy donors. Assay used: immunoSEQ multiplex PCR; TCRdb lists only in-frame clones, some missing. The table includes around 150,000 clones, almost 85% detected once. Source material: PBMCs. These TCRs come from a man younger than 45 in good health and CMV-seropositive.

As regards this clone: One end of the junction varies from germline; a read error may be responsible. The chain has TRBV5-6 and TRBJ1-1; tentatively, D is TRBD1 (6 bases). Germline CDR1 and CDR2: SGHDT and YYEEEE. The CDR3 has 11 residues. The DNA for the CDR3 is TGTGCCAGCAGCTTGGTTCGACAGGAGGAGTTT. It translates to CASSLVRQEEF.

This rearrangement joins TRBV4-1 to TRBJ2-2, with TRBD2 identical over 10 bases. CDR1 is MGHRA and CDR2 is YSYEKL in the germline V gene. With V trimmed by 0 bases and J by 4 bases, 8 bases remained unmatched. CDR3 length equals 18 residues. The CDR3 DNA sequence: TGCGCCAGCAGCCAAGAGGAACTAGCGGGAAGTGCCACCGGGGAGCTGTTTTTT. This sequence encodes CASSQEELAGSATGELFF.

The V call is TRBV2, the J call TRBJ2-5, with D tentatively TRBD2 (6 bases). Between the trimmed V and J ends, which lost 8 bases and 1 base, there was a span of 14 bases. This CDR3 is built from 14 residues. CDR1 is SNHLY, CDR2 FYNNEI, per germline. CDR3: CASRLTGVQETQYF. CDR3 in DNA: TGTGCCAGCCGCCTTACGGGGGTCCAAGAGACCCAGTACTTC.

This sequence joins TRBV28 and TRBJ1-2, with D unclear. Trimming left V 5 bases short and J 7 bases short, with 14 bases between. In germline, CDR1 is MDHEN, CDR2 SYDVKM. The CDR3 totals 13 residues. CDR3 amino acids: CASSDLGRGGYTF. The CDR3, as DNA: TGTGCCAGCAGTGATTTAGGACGGGGTGGCTACACCTTC.

This chain joins TRBV5-1 and TRBJ2-7, with TRBD2 as a possible D gene (7 bases). Germline V CDR1 and CDR2: SGHRS, YFSETQ. The CDR3 covers 15 residues. With 2 bases removed from V and 0 bases from J, the gap between germline ends came to 12 bases. The CDR3 nucleotides read TGCGCCAGCAGCTTCGACGGGGGGCTCTCCTACGAGCAGTACTTC. This sequence encodes CASSFDGGLSYEQYF. The full variable domain, completed using reference TRBV5-1 and TRBJ2-7, is KAGVTQTPRYLIKTRGQQVTLSCSPISGHRSVSWYQQTPGQGLQFLFEYFSETQRNKGNFPGRFSGRQFSNSRSEMNVSTLELGDSALYLCASSFDGGLSYEQYFGPGTRLTVT.

The rearrangement uses TRBV10-3 and TRBJ2-5; TRBD1 aligns across 11 bases. This CDR3 has 15 residues. The germline gives CDR1 ENHRY, CDR2 SYGVKD. V was pared by 4 bases and J by 4 bases, with 5 bases of the junction left unmatched. The CDR3 DNA follows: TGTGCCATCAGTGGTCGGACAGGGGGCGGAGAGACCCAGTACTTC. This codes for CAISGRTGGGETQYF.

The chain uses TRBV4-3 and TRBJ1-1, with a weak D call TRBD1 (5 bases). The germline V and J ends were trimmed by 1 base and 0 bases, with 9 bases remaining between them. Germline assignment: CDR1 LGHNA and CDR2 YSLEER. This CDR3 contains 15 residues. CDR3 region: CASSQASGMNTEAFF. The CDR3 nucleotides are TGCGCCAGCAGCCAAGCTTCAGGGATGAACACTGAAGCTTTCTTT.

This clone was found a few times. V and J are TRBV28 and TRBJ1-2, with 10 bases identical to TRBD1. The J segment lost 7 bases and the V segment lost 3 bases, leaving 2 bases of the junction unmatched. Germline V CDR1 and CDR2: MDHEN, SYDVKM. This CDR3 is 13 amino acids long. CDR3 coding DNA: TGTGCCAGCAGTTTCGGGACAGGGGCTGGCTACACCTTC. Protein product: CASSFGTGAGYTF.

The V call is TRBV14, the J call TRBJ2-3; D gene ambiguous. Germline CDR1 SGHDN, CDR2 FVKESK. Deletions cut 3 bases from V and 7 bases from J, with 5 bases between. The CDR3 has 11 residues. CDR3 DNA: TGTGCCAGCAGCCACGAGAATACGCAGTATTTT. This encodes CASSHENTQYF. The entire variable domain, with the rest obtained from reference TRBV14 and TRBJ2-3, is as follows: EAGVTQFPSHSVIEKGQTVTLRCDPISGHDNLYWYRRVMGKEIKFLLHFVKESKQDESGMPNNRFLAERTGGTYSTLKVQPAELEDSGVYFCASSHENTQYFGPGTRLTVL.

The chain couples TRBV9 to TRBJ2-7; D might be TRBD1 (6 bases). The CDR3 loop spans 15 amino acids. Germline CDR1 is SGDLS and CDR2 is YYNGEE. V lost 3 bases, J lost 5 bases, and 18 bases lay in between. CDR3: CASSADHGQIDEQYF. CDR3 nucleotide sequence: TGTGCCAGCAGCGCCGACCATGGACAGATCGACGAGCAGTACTTC.

The count of this clone is one. This chain links TRBV10-1 with TRBJ2-1; 10 bases are a match to TRBD2. Looked up from germline, CDR1 is WNHNN and CDR2 is SYGVQD (reference sequence). This CDR3 spans 18 amino acids. The V and J ends lost 2 bases and 2 bases, in that order; junction bases with no gene match: 9. The CDR3 sequence is CASSERTSGPLAYNEQFF. The CDR3 DNA reads as TGCGCCAGCAGTGAGCGGACTAGCGGTCCACTCGCCTACAATGAGCAGTTCTTC.

The chain employs TRBV28 and TRBJ2-3; possible D gene TRBD2, 6 bases. The V gene lost 8 bases and the J gene lost 4 bases, with 16 bases spanning the gap. The CDR3 contains 14 residues. Germline CDR1 reads MDHEN; CDR2 reads SYDVKM. In nucleotides, the CDR3 is TGTGCCAGCCGAAGACTAGGGGCAGCAGATACGCAGTATTTT. Encoded protein: CASRRLGAADTQYF. The whole variable domain, remainder taken from reference TRBV28 and TRBJ2-3, is DVKVTQSSRYLVKRTGEKVFLECVQDMDHENMFWYRQDPGLGLRLIYFSYDVKMKEKGDIPEGYSVSREKKERFSLILESASTNQTSMYLCASRRLGAADTQYFGPGTRLTVL.

The CDR3 coding sequence is TGCGCCAGCAGCCAAGACGTGAGCTCTGGAAACACCATATATTTT. It is translated as CASSQDVSSGNTIYF. V gene TRBV4-1 combines with J gene TRBJ1-3; no firm D call. CDR3 size: 15 residues. Trimming removed 0 bases at V and 0 bases at J, with 6 bases between. CDR1 and CDR2 from the germline V gene are MGHRA and YSYEKL.

This chain uses TRBV27 with TRBJ2-1; no firm D call. The CDR3 spans 13 residues. The germline V and J ends were trimmed by 0 bases and 7 bases, with 7 bases remaining between them. Germline lookup yields CDR1 MNHEY and CDR2 SMNVEV (reference sequence). CDR3 amino acids: CASSLSVLNEQFF. The CDR3 bases are TGTGCCAGCAGTTTATCTGTACTAAATGAGCAGTTCTTC.

V gene TRBV7-9 combines with J gene TRBJ2-3; perhaps TRBD1 as D (5 bases). The germline V gene encodes CDR1 SEHNR and CDR2 FQNEAQ (reference sequence). The CDR3 consists of 15 residues. V lost 2 bases to trimming and J lost 1 base, with 10 bases between them. The DNA for the CDR3 is TGTGCCAGCAGCTTACGGCAGGGCGGCACAGATACGCAGTATTTT. As protein: CASSLRQGGTDTQYF.

The chain combines TRBV4-1 with TRBJ1-1; D ambiguous. Germline V gene sequence: CDR1 MGHRA, CDR2 YSYEKL. This CDR3 comprises 14 residues. Trimming removed 0 bases at V and 3 bases at J, with 8 bases between. CDR3 loop: CASSQEVSDTEAFF. In DNA form, the CDR3 reads TGCGCCAGCAGCCAAGAAGTTTCGGACACTGAAGCTTTCTTT.

This chain joins TRBV2 and TRBJ1-4; D is ambiguous. Trimming removed 0 bases from V and 6 bases from J, with 11 bases in between. Germline CDR1 SNHLY, CDR2 FYNNEI. This CDR3 is built from 15 residues. CDR3 residues: CASSEASGVYEKLFF. In nucleotides, the CDR3 is TGTGCCAGCAGTGAAGCCTCCGGGGTATATGAAAAACTGTTTTTT.

This clone is a singleton in its sample. The chain uses TRBV29-1 and TRBJ1-5; D uncertain. CDR1 is SQVTM and CDR2 is ANQGSEA in the germline V gene. V was cut by 5 bases and J by 0 bases, with 8 bases left in between. The CDR3 contains 13 residues. CDR3 sequence reads: CSVTEYSNQPQHF. DNA for the CDR3: TGCAGCGTTACAGAGTATAGCAATCAGCCCCAGCATTTT.

The genes are TRBV18 and TRBJ2-7; 14 nucleotides align to TRBD2. From germline, CDR1 is KGHSH and CDR2 LQKENI. The V and J ends lost 0 bases and 4 bases, in that order; junction bases with no gene match: 2. CDR3 length: 16 residues. The CDR3 loop is CASSPPGLAGVYEQYF. Here the CDR3 DNA reads TGTGCCAGCTCACCACCGGGACTAGCGGGAGTTTACGAGCAGTACTTC.

The chain joins TRBV6-5 to TRBJ2-7; TRBD1 aligns across 7 bases. There are 14 residues in the CDR3. The J segment lost 6 bases and the V segment lost 5 bases, leaving 10 bases of the junction unmatched. The germline V gene encodes CDR1 MNHEY and CDR2 SVGAGI. The CDR3 DNA reads TGTGCCAGCAGTCCCGGACAGGCCCGGGCCGAGCAGTACTTC. It codes for CASSPGQARAEQYF.

This clone was recorded once. The chain has TRBV5-6 and TRBJ2-5; 9 nucleotides align to TRBD1. CDR1 is SGHDT and CDR2 is YYEEEE in the germline V gene. The CDR3 is made up of 14 amino acids. J gave up 5 bases and V 4 bases, and 6 bases lay outside the gene matches. CDR3 bases: TGTGCCAGCAGCGGAAAGGACAGGGGTGAGACCCAGTACTTC. Protein: CASSGKDRGETQYF.

This chain joins TRBV6-1 and TRBJ2-1; unclear D gene. CDR3 size: 15 residues. Per the germline V gene, CDR1 is MNHNS and CDR2 is SASEGT. V gave up 1 base and J gave up 4 bases, with 11 bases separating them. The CDR3 DNA reads TGTGCCAGCAGTGAAGTAGTAATTTCTTACAATGAGCAGTTCTTC. Protein product: CASSEVVISYNEQFF.

The table lists this clone with a count of one. The CDR3 DNA sequence: TGCGCCAGCAGCCAAGATCGGGGGGTAACGGACTATGGCTACACCTTC. The encoded protein is CASSQDRGVTDYGYTF. J is TRBJ1-2 and V is TRBV4-1; perhaps TRBD1 as D (5 bases). The CDR3 is 16 residues long. The germline gives CDR1 MGHRA, CDR2 YSYEKL. V lost 0 bases, J lost 3 bases, and 14 bases lay in between.

The rearrangement links TRBV7-2 to TRBJ1-6; possible D gene TRBD1, 5 bases. V was cut by 1 base and J by 7 bases, with 11 bases left in between. The V gene's germline CDR1 is SGHTA and CDR2 FQGNSA. The CDR3 extends over 15 amino acids. CDR3 sequence reads: CASSLGRDGNSPLHF. In DNA form, the CDR3 reads TGTGCCAGCAGCTTAGGCAGGGATGGGAATTCACCCCTCCACTTT.

The chain uses TRBV4-3 and TRBJ1-5, with D possibly being TRBD1 (5 bases). V was pared by 0 bases and J by 6 bases, with 12 bases between. CDR3 length equals 15 residues. CDR1 and CDR2 (germline): LGHNA, YSLEER. The DNA of the CDR3 is TGCGCCAGCAGCCAAGATGGAGGGGCCGGTCAGCCCCAGCATTTT. Translated: CASSQDGGAGQPQHF.

CDR3 DNA sequence: TGTGCCTGGGATGAGGGCTCGACCGAAAAACTGTTTTTT. This translates into CAWDEGSTEKLFF. V and J are TRBV30 and TRBJ1-4; D is unclear. Per germline, CDR1 GTSNPN and CDR2 SVGIG (reference sequence). Trimming removed 5 bases from V and 8 bases from J, with 15 bases in between. The CDR3 length is 13 residues.

The V and J genes are TRBV6-1 and TRBJ2-7, with 9 bases matching TRBD1. The J segment lost 1 base and the V segment lost 3 bases, leaving 4 bases of the junction unmatched. In germline, CDR1 is MNHNS, CDR2 SASEGT. This CDR3 comprises 15 residues. The chain's CDR3 is CASSDLGQGSYEQYF. The DNA of the CDR3 is TGTGCCAGCAGTGACCTGGGACAGGGTTCCTACGAGCAGTACTTC.

This chain links TRBV27 with TRBJ2-7, with TRBD2 matching 11 bases. The germline gives CDR1 MNHEY, CDR2 SMNVEV (reference sequence). Germline trimming cut 6 bases from V and 3 bases from J; bases unmatched to any gene: 7. This CDR3 has 15 amino acids. The CDR3 protein is CASRSTGTSGYEQYF. CDR3 bases: TGTGCCAGCAGGTCGACCGGGACTAGCGGCTACGAGCAGTACTTC.